These 23 T cell receptor beta chains were all obtained from the same sample, sequenced in a study of patients and donors after allogeneic stem cell transplantation. TCRdb reprocessed the RT-PCR reads via MiXCR and lists one record per CDR3 protein. This table has 100,000 to 120,000 distinct CDR3 sequences, 35% to 45% appearing once. Sequences were obtained from blood, either unsorted or a sorted T cell fraction (not recorded which). These receptors were collected from a human donor who was either an allogeneic HSCT recipient or a stem cell or donor lymphocyte infusion donor (not recorded which). It is not recorded whose cells these are; they may come from a transplant donor.

The genes are TRBV7-2 and TRBJ2-1; possibly TRBD1 for D (6 bases). The CDR3 totals 15 residues. The germline V gene encodes CDR1 SGHTA and CDR2 FQGNSA. With 6 bases removed from V and 0 bases from J, the gap between germline ends came to 12 bases. CDR3 residues: CASRLTGSSYNEQFF. Here the CDR3 DNA reads TGTGCCAGCAGGTTGACAGGAAGCTCCTACAATGAGCAGTTCTTC. The variable domain in full, with the rest retrieved from reference TRBV7-2 and TRBJ2-1, is GAGVSQSPSNKVTEKGKDVELRCDPISGHTALYWYRQSLGQGLEFLIYFQGNSAPDKSGLPSDRFSAERTGGSVSTLTIQRTQQEDSAVYLCASRLTGSSYNEQFFGPGTRLTVL.

This clonotype was observed a few times. V usage is TRBV20-1 and J usage is TRBJ2-1; 9 bases agree with TRBD2. Germline CDR1 is DFQATT and CDR2 is SNEGSKA (reference sequence). The CDR3 covers 16 residues. V shed 5 bases, J shed 7 bases, and the junction held 15 bases outside the gene matches. CDR3 nucleotides: TGCAGTGCTTATAGGCCGCCGGGCGGGAGGGCGAATGAGCAGTTCTTC. Residues: CSAYRPPGGRANEQFF.

This clonotype was observed a few times. The chain couples TRBV20-1 to TRBJ1-4; 8 positions agree with TRBD1. The CDR3 loop spans 14 amino acids. Trimming removed 6 bases from V and 10 bases from J; junction bases left unmatched: 13. In germline, CDR1 is DFQATT, CDR2 SNEGSKA (reference sequence). The CDR3 is CSARPDRVPPKLFF. In nucleotides, the CDR3 is TGCAGTGCCCGCCCGGACAGGGTTCCACCAAAACTGTTTTTT.

This clonotype was picked up a small number of times. For the CDR3, the DNA is TGTGCCACCAGTGACCCTACAGGGCCCCTCACAGATACGCAGTATTTT. The encoded protein is CATSDPTGPLTDTQYF. The V and J genes are TRBV24-1 and TRBJ2-3; the D gene is possibly TRBD1 (6 bases). The CDR3 has 16 residues. The germline V and J ends were trimmed by 4 bases and 2 bases, with 15 bases remaining between them. The germline V gene encodes CDR1 KGHDR and CDR2 SFDVKD.

Comments on this clonotype: The conserved closing phenylalanine or tryptophan is absent in this CDR3, likely reflecting a read error. The chain combines TRBV3-1 with TRBJ1-1; 7 positions agree with TRBD1. V was pared by 4 bases and J by 9 bases, with 5 bases of the junction left unmatched. CDR3 length: 12 residues. From germline, CDR1 is LGHDT and CDR2 YNNKEL (reference sequence). DNA for the CDR3: TGTGCCAGCAGCCTTAAGGGGGCCAAAGCTTTCCTT. It translates to CASSLKGAKAFL.

This chain connects TRBV20-1 to TRBJ1-6, with D maybe TRBD1 (5 bases). The germline V and J ends were trimmed by 0 bases and 2 bases, with 11 bases remaining between them. Germline V gene data show CDR1 as DFQATT and CDR2 as SNEGSKA (reference sequence). There are 16 residues in the CDR3. The CDR3 bases are TGCAGTGCTAGAGAAGAGCGGACACCCTATAATTCACCCCTCCACTTT. Translated: CSAREERTPYNSPLHF.

This clonotype has ten or more counts. The rearrangement links TRBV5-5 to TRBJ1-2, with D possibly TRBD1 on 5 matching bases. This CDR3 region has 13 residues. Trimming removed 4 bases from V and 4 bases from J, with 11 bases in between. Germline CDR1 and CDR2: SGHKS and YYEKEE (reference sequence). The CDR3 region has the DNA TGTGCCAGCAGCCTGACAGAACCCTATGGCTACACCTTC. Encoded protein: CASSLTEPYGYTF.

The V call is TRBV6-2 or TRBV6-3, the J call TRBJ2-7; no firm D call. Germline V lookup: CDR1 MNHEY, CDR2 SVGEGT. V was shortened by 5 bases and J by 6 bases, with 11 bases between the two germline ends. This CDR3 spans 12 amino acids. The CDR3 DNA is TGTGCCAGCAGTAACGCCGTCGGCGAGCAGTACTTC. This translates into CASSNAVGEQYF.

The V call is TRBV6-5, the J call TRBJ1-1, with 7 bases lining up with TRBD1. Unmatched junction bases numbered 8, after V lost 9 bases and J lost 4 bases. This CDR3 comprises 13 residues. Germline lookup yields CDR1 MNHEY and CDR2 SVGAGI. The CDR3 sequence: CASRQGRSTEAFF. In DNA, the CDR3 is TGTGCCAGTAGACAGGGTCGTAGCACTGAAGCTTTCTTT.

The DNA for the CDR3 is TGTGCCAGCAGCTTAAGCGGGGCCCAGCCCCAGCATTTT. Translating gives CASSLSGAQPQHF. The V call is TRBV7-2, the J call TRBJ1-5, with a tentative D call TRBD1 (5 bases). Trimming left V 2 bases short and J 7 bases short, with 9 bases between. The CDR3 is 13 amino acids. Germline assignment: CDR1 SGHTA and CDR2 FQGNSA.

The chain is built from TRBV20-1 and TRBJ1-2; D not resolved. Per germline, CDR1 DFQATT and CDR2 SNEGSKA (reference sequence). CDR3 length: 13 amino acids. V shed 3 bases and J shed 5 bases, with 13 bases lying between them. The CDR3 nucleotides are TGCAGTGCTAGCTTAAGCGGCCGATATGGCTACACCTTC. This translates into CSASLSGRYGYTF.

About this clonotype: Just one base apart from a much larger clone, this may be a read error. The chain employs TRBV7-9 and TRBJ1-1, with 7 nucleotides matching TRBD1. The CDR3 sequence is 13 residues long. Germline V lookup: CDR1 SEHNR, CDR2 FQNEAQ (reference sequence). The CDR3 nucleotides read TGTGCCAGCAGCATCCGACAGGGCACTGGAGCTTTCTTT. Amino acids: CASSIRQGTGAFF.

The chain employs TRBV6-5 and TRBJ2-7; TRBD2 agrees at 7 bases. Trimming cost V 6 bases and J 3 bases; bases outside gene matches: 11. CDR1 is MNHEY and CDR2 is SVGAGI in the germline V gene. The CDR3 sequence is 15 residues long. CDR3 nucleotide sequence: TGTGCCAGCAGGTCTCCGGGACTAAACATCTACGAGCAGTACTTC. Protein product: CASRSPGLNIYEQYF.

This chain joins TRBV7-8 and TRBJ2-2, with 7 bases aligning to TRBD1. There are 14 residues in the CDR3. Germline CDR1 and CDR2: SGHVS and FQNEAQ. V was pared by 4 bases and J by 4 bases, with 3 bases of the junction left unmatched. CDR3 DNA sequence: TGTGCCAGCAGCTCCGACAGGGTCACCGGGGAGCTGTTTTTT. Translated: CASSSDRVTGELFF.

The CDR3 is CASSIQGNTEAFF. The CDR3 DNA sequence: TGTGCCAGCAGCATTCAGGGTAACACTGAAGCTTTCTTT. The chain has TRBV7-9 and TRBJ1-1; D is perhaps TRBD1 (5 bases). The V and J ends lost 5 bases and 2 bases respectively, with 9 bases between them. The CDR3 spans 13 residues. Germline V CDR1 and CDR2: SEHNR, FQNEAQ (reference sequence).

CDR3 bases: TGTGCCAGCAGCCTCAGCCCCCTGACTGACACTGAAGCTTTCTTT. Its protein is CASSLSPLTDTEAFF. V is TRBV7-2 and J is TRBJ1-1; D unclear. The CDR3 runs to 15 residues. V dropped 5 bases and J dropped 3 bases, with 16 bases sitting between them. From germline, CDR1 is SGHTA and CDR2 FQGNSA.

This clonotype was seen a handful of times. V is TRBV6-4 and J is TRBJ2-1; TRBD2 might be the D (6 bases). V was pared by 8 bases and J by 9 bases, with 17 bases between. Germline loops: CDR1 MRHNA, CDR2 SNTAGT. The CDR3 extends over 13 amino acids. CDR3 nucleotides: TGTGCCAGCGCGGGACTTTTCGCCGCTGAGCAGTTCTTC. Encoded protein: CASAGLFAAEQFF.

This clonotype was seen a single time. The chain couples TRBV7-9 to TRBJ1-1, with D perhaps TRBD1 (5 bases). There are 16 residues in the CDR3. Trimming left V 5 bases short and J 1 base short, with 17 bases between. CDR1 and CDR2 (germline): SEHNR, FQNEAQ (reference sequence). The CDR3 DNA reads as TGTGCCAGCAGCGCACAGGTGGGGAAACCGAACACTGAAGCTTTCTTT. Translated: CASSAQVGKPNTEAFF.

This clonotype was recorded a few times. The V call is TRBV12-3 or TRBV12-4, the J call TRBJ1-1, with no clear D. Trimming took off 6 bases at V and 5 bases at J, with 10 bases between the two ends. The CDR3 has 12 residues. The CDR3 spells CASRAGRTEAFF. The CDR3 DNA sequence: TGTGCCAGCAGGGCCGGGAGGACTGAAGCTTTCTTT.

Remarks on this clonotype: The CDR3 carries no conserved terminal phenylalanine or tryptophan, so it likely arises from a read error. The gene calls are TRBV7-8 and TRBJ2-1; 10 bases line up with TRBD2. The germline CDR1 and CDR2 sequences are SGHVS and FQNEAQ. CDR3 length: 18 residues. The V and J ends lost 2 bases and 6 bases, in that order; junction bases with no gene match: 13. The CDR3 spells CASSLHRETSGVSNEQFS. The CDR3 bases are TGTGCCAGCAGCTTACACCGAGAAACTAGCGGGGTTTCCAATGAGCAGTTCTCC.

V and J are TRBV14 and TRBJ2-1; D is perhaps TRBD1 (6 bases). Germline assignment: CDR1 SGHDN and CDR2 FVKESK. The CDR3 sequence is 18 residues long. Trimming removed 5 bases from V and 0 bases from J, with 20 bases in between. CDR3 in amino acids: CASSSGAYRAGSYNEQFF. The CDR3 DNA sequence: TGTGCCAGCAGCAGTGGGGCCTACAGGGCGGGCTCCTACAATGAGCAGTTCTTC.

This sequence joins TRBV3-1 and TRBJ2-2; TRBD1 aligns across 7 bases. This CDR3 is built from 14 residues. The germline CDR1 and CDR2 sequences are LGHDT and YNNKEL (reference sequence). The ends lost 8 bases at V and 0 bases at J; junction bases unmatched: 3. The DNA of the CDR3 is TGTGCCAGCCACAGGGGTGCGAACACCGGGGAGCTGTTTTTT. It yields the protein CASHRGANTGELFF.

This clonotype was detected only once. The chain is built from TRBV6-5 and TRBJ2-7, with D unclear. CDR3 size: 13 residues. V was clipped by 0 bases and J by 4 bases, with 7 bases between them. Germline loops: CDR1 MNHEY, CDR2 SVGAGI. In DNA form, the CDR3 reads TGTGCCAGCAGTTACTCGTGGGGTTACGAGCAGTACTTC. It specifies CASSYSWGYEQYF.